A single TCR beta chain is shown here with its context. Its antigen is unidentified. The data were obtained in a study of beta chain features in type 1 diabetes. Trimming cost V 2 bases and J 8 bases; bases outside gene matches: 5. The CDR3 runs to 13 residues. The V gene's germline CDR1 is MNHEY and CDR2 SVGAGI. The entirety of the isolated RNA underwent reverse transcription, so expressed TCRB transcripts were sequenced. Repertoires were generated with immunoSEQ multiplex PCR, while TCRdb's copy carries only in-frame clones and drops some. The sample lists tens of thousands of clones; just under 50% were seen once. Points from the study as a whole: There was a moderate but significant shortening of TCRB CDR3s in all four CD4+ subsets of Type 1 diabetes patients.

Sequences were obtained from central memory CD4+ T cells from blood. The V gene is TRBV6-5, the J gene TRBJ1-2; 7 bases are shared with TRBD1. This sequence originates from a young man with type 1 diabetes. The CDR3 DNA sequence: TGTGCCAGCAGTTACCAACAGGGGCAAGGCTACACCTTC. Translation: CASSYQQGQGYTF.